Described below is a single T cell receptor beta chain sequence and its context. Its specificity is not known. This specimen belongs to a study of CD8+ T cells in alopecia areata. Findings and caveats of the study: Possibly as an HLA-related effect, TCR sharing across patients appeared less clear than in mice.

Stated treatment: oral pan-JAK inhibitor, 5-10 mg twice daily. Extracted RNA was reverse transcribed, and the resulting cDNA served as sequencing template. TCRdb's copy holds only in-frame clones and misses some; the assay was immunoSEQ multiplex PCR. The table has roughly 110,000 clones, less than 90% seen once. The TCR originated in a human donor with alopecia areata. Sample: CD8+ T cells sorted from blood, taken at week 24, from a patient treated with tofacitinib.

The CDR3 region has the DNA TGTGCCAGCAGCCAAGGACAGGGGGACTATGGCTACACCTTC. Amino acid sequence: CASSQGQGDYGYTF. This chain joins TRBV14 and TRBJ1-2, with 9 bases matching TRBD1. CDR1 and CDR2 from the germline V gene are SGHDN and FVKESK. The CDR3 is made up of 14 amino acids. With V trimmed by 1 base and J by 3 bases, 0 bases remained unmatched.